Listed below are T cell receptor beta chains from one sample, sequenced in a study of radiation and T cells in renal cell carcinoma. The method was immunoSEQ multiplex PCR; TCRdb's version includes in-frame clones alone and lacks a portion of them. The data show around 16,000 clones, 45% to 65% seen once. Sequencing was performed on tumor tissue, taken from a patient whose treatment was nephrectomy without radiotherapy. The source of these receptors is a middle-aged man with renal cell carcinoma. Each CDR3 is given with its conserved first and last residue. The D gene is left open where the match is weak. Part of the rows lack a size; the others show once, few, many or a class for expanded clones.

.,TRBJ1-1,TRBV6-5,.,CASSYPALEAFF,TGTGCCAGCAGTTATCCCGCCCTTGAAGCTTTCTTT
medium-sized,TRBJ1-1,TRBV5-1,TRBD1,CASSLTGVRDTEAFF,TGCGCCAGCAGCTTGACAGGGGTTAGGGACACTGAAGCTTTCTTT
.,TRBJ2-7,TRBV2,.,CASLDRSSYEQYF,TGTGCCAGCCTTGACAGGAGCTCCTACGAGCAGTACTTC
medium-sized,TRBJ1-5,TRBV19,.,CASSTGDANQPQHF,TGTGCCAGTAGTACGGGTGACGCGAATCAGCCCCAGCATTTT
.,TRBJ1-1,TRBV6-5,TRBD1,CASSYLRDRRNTEAFF,TGTGCCAGCAGTTACCTCCGGGACAGGAGGAACACTGAAGCTTTCTTT
.,TRBJ1-5,TRBV28,.,CASSFWLQYSNQPQHF,TGTGCCAGCAGTTTTTGGCTACAGTATAGCAATCAGCCCCAGCATTTT
.,TRBJ2-1,TRBV4-1,TRBD2,CASSQVFGPGGASSYNEQFF,TGCGCCAGCAGCCAAGTATTTGGGCCGGGGGGGGCAAGCTCCTACAATGAGCAGTTCTTC
.,TRBJ2-6,TRBV18,TRBD1,CASSPQRAGGAGTGANVLTF,TGTGCCAGCTCACCCCAAAGGGCAGGGGGCGCGGGAACTGGGGCCAACGTCCTGACTTTC
.,TRBJ2-2,TRBV9,TRBD2,CASSEGFAGGPTGELFF,TGTGCCAGCAGTGAGGGGTTCGCGGGGGGGCCCACCGGGGAGCTGTTTTTT
.,TRBJ2-6,TRBV4-1,.,CASSRHMSGGPSSGANVLTF,TGCGCCAGCAGCCGCCACATGAGTGGGGGTCCGAGCTCTGGGGCCAACGTCCTGACTTTC
.,TRBJ1-2,TRBV2,.,CASSTTGVNYGYTF,TGTGCCAGCAGTACGACAGGCGTCAACTATGGCTACACCTTC
.,TRBJ2-6,TRBV7-3,TRBD1,CASSRTFTGASGANVLTF,TGTGCCAGCAGCCGGACCTTTACAGGGGCCTCTGGGGCCAACGTCCTGACTTTC
few,TRBJ2-7,TRBV5-1,.,CASSRGDVGEQYF,TGCGCCAGCAGCCGCGGGGACGTCGGGGAGCAGTACTTC
.,TRBJ2-2,TRBV9,.,CASSVEGRELFF,TGTGCCAGCAGCGTAGAGGGACGGGAGCTGTTTTTT
few,TRBJ1-1,TRBV28,TRBD1,CASSFPGQSTEAFF,TGTGCCAGCAGTTTCCCGGGACAGAGCACTGAAGCTTTCTTT
.,TRBJ1-1,TRBV9,.,CASSERMNTEAFF,TGTGCCAGCAGCGAAAGGATGAACACTGAAGCTTTCTTT
.,TRBJ1-1,TRBV2,.,CASRAGQMNTEAFF,TGTGCCAGCAGGGCGGGACAAATGAACACTGAAGCTTTCTTT
.,TRBJ2-2,TRBV18,.,CASSPPKEVGELFF,TGTGCCAGCTCACCTCCAAAAGAAGTCGGGGAGCTGTTTTTT
.,TRBJ1-6,TRBV27,.,CASTPVGTTGSPLHF,TGTGCCAGCACCCCCGTCGGGACGACAGGTTCACCCCTCCACTTT
.,TRBJ1-3,TRBV9,.,CASSVGVGQLVGNTIYF,TGTGCCAGCAGCGTAGGTGTAGGACAACTAGTTGGAAACACCATATATTTT
.,TRBJ1-6,TRBV4-1,.,CASSPSKGQNSPLHF,TGTGCCAGCAGTCCTTCTAAGGGGCAAAATTCACCCCTCCACTTT
.,TRBJ1-6,TRBV6-1,.,CASSDEHSSYNSPLHF,TGTGCCAGCAGTGACGAACACAGCTCCTATAATTCACCCCTCCACTTT